This TCR beta chain was documented in a study of T cell changes during pregnancy in multiple sclerosis. Some clones are missing from TCRdb's copy, which holds only in-frame ones; the method was immunoSEQ multiplex PCR. This table has some 110,000 clones, 75% to 95% appearing once. This TCR was sampled from a female donor with multiple sclerosis, enrolled in a pregnancy study. This material consisted of peripheral blood, taken before pregnancy.

The CDR3 is CASKMGRYGYTF. CDR3 bases: TGTGCCAGTAAAATGGGGCGGTATGGCTACACCTTC. V is TRBV19 and J is TRBJ1-2; weak D call: TRBD1 (5 bases). The CDR3 is 12 amino acids. V was pared by 7 bases and J by 5 bases, with 11 bases between. The germline V gene encodes CDR1 LNHDA and CDR2 SQIVND (reference sequence).